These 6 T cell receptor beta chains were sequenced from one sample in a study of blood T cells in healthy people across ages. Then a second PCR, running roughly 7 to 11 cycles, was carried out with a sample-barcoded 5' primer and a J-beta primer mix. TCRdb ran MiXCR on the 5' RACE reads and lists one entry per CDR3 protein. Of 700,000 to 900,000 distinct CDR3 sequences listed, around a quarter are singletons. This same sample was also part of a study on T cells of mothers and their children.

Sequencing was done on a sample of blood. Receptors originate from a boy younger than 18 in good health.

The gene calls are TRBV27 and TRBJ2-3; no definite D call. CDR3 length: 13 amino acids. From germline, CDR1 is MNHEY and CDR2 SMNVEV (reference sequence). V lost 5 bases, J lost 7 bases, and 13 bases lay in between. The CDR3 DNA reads TGTGCCAGCAGTCGCCCTCCTGGATATACGCAGTATTTT. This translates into CASSRPPGYTQYF.

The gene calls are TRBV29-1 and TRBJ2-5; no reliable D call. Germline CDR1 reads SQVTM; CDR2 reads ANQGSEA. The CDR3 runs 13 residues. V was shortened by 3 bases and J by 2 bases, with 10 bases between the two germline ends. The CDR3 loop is CSVDLDRQETQYF. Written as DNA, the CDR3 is TGCAGCGTTGACCTGGACCGTCAAGAGACCCAGTACTTC.

CDR3 amino acids: CASSTHFTDTQYF. CDR3 sequence (DNA): TGTGCCAGCAGTACCCACTTTACAGATACGCAGTATTTT. The J gene is TRBJ2-3, the V gene TRBV12-3 or TRBV12-4; D is uncertain. The V end lost 5 bases, the J end lost 3 bases, and 9 bases lay between the germline ends. This CDR3 has 13 amino acids.

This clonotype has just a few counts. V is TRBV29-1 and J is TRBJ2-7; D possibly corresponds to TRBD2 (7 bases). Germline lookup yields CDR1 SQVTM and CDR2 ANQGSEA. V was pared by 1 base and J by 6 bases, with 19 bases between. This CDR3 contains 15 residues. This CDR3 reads CSVEALRGARVEQYF. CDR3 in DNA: TGCAGCGTTGAAGCCCTTCGGGGGGCTCGGGTCGAGCAGTACTTC.

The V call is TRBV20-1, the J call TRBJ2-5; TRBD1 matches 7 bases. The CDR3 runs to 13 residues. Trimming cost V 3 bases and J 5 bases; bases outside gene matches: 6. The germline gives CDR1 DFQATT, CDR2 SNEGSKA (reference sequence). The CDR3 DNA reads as TGCAGTGCTAGCTCTAGGGGGCAGGAGACCCAGTACTTC. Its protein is CSASSRGQETQYF.

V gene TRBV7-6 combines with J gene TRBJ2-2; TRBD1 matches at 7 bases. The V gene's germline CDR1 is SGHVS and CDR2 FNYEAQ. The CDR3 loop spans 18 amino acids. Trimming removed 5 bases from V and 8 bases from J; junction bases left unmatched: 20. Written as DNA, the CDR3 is TGTGCCAGCAGCGGCTCCCTTCGACAGGGAACCATTATAGGGGAGCTGTTTTTT. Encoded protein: CASSGSLRQGTIIGELFF. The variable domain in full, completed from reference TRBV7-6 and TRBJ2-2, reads GAGVSQSPRYKVTKRGQDVALRCDPISGHVSLYWYRQALGQGPEFLTYFNYEAQQDKSGLPNDRFSAERPEGSISTLTIQRTEQRDSAMYRCASSGSLRQGTIIGELFFGEGSRLTVL.